This T cell receptor beta chain was documented in a study of CD8+ T cells in alopecia areata. Study as a whole: Patients received oral tofacitinib, 5 to 10 mg twice daily, for moderate-to-severe alopecia areata.

With respect to this clone: The antigen is unknown.

Overall study results and limits: Many expanded lesional clones remained in scalp and blood on tofacitinib. For lesional scalp, especially alopecia totalis/universalis, clonality was higher than in normal scalp.

cDNA reverse transcribed from extracted RNA served as the sequencing template. Produced via immunoSEQ multiplex PCR; TCRdb's table is partial and in-frame only. The repertoire holds about 210,000 clones, with 50% to 75% as singletons. The CDR3 consists of 16 residues. The ends lost 4 bases at V and 8 bases at J; junction bases unmatched: 11. Germline loops: CDR1 SGDLS, CDR2 YYNGEE. Treatment here: oral pan-JAK inhibitor, 5-10 mg twice daily. Sampling of alopecia areata patients yielded lesional scalp punch biopsies as well as peripheral blood. The genes are TRBV9 and TRBJ1-6; TRBD1 matches 8 bases. Specimen: CD4+ T cells sorted from blood, collected at week 4, from a patient treated with tofacitinib. This receptor was taken from a human donor with alopecia areata. The CDR3 loop is CASSTTTGVPDSPLHF. The DNA for the CDR3 is TGTGCCAGCAGCACCACGACAGGGGTCCCCGATTCACCCCTCCACTTT.